The next 10 T cell receptor beta chains were all read from a single sample in a study of shared clonotypes between healthy human individuals. The repertoire was sequenced with immunoSEQ multiplex PCR; TCRdb's copy has only in-frame clones and lacks some. Here the sample spans around 600,000 clones, 85% to 95% being singletons. CD45RO-negative, CCR7-positively selected cells formed the naive CD8 fraction, excluding terminally differentiated effector memory CD45RA+ cells. The sample consisted of naive CD8+ T cells sorted from blood. The receptors shown here come from a woman in her 30s in good health.

This clone was counted a single time. The genes are TRBV27 and TRBJ2-7; D could derive from TRBD1 or TRBD2 (5 bases each). Germline V lookup: CDR1 MNHEY, CDR2 SMNVEV (reference sequence). This CDR3 is built from 17 residues. V dropped 5 bases and J dropped 3 bases, with 23 bases sitting between them. The CDR3 region is CASSLLLGDGPGYEQYF. CDR3 bases: TGTGCCAGCAGTCTTCTATTGGGGGATGGCCCGGGCTACGAGCAGTACTTC.

The chain joins TRBV29-1 to TRBJ1-2, with a weak D call TRBD1 (6 bases). The CDR3 is 14 residues long. In germline, CDR1 is SQVTM, CDR2 ANQGSEA. Trimming shortened V by 4 bases and J by 4 bases, and 16 bases separated the two germline ends. This CDR3 reads CSVVSGDVAYGYTF. Here the CDR3 DNA reads TGCAGCGTTGTCTCAGGGGACGTGGCCTATGGCTACACCTTC. Using reference TRBV29-1 and TRBJ1-2 for the parts outside the CDR3, the full variable domain is SAVISQKPSRDICQRGTSLTIQCQVDSQVTMMFWYRQQPGQSLTLIATANQGSEATYESGFVIDKFPISRPNLTFSTLTVSNMSPEDSSIYLCSVVSGDVAYGYTFGSGTRLTVV.

The gene calls are TRBV27 and TRBJ1-1; weak D call: TRBD1 (6 bases). In germline, CDR1 is MNHEY, CDR2 SMNVEV (reference sequence). CDR3 length: 13 residues. The ends were cut back, 6 bases at V and 4 bases at J, with 12 bases in the middle. CDR3 residues: CASRVRGLTEAFF. The CDR3 nucleotides are TGTGCCAGCAGGGTTCGGGGGCTCACTGAAGCTTTCTTT.

The chain is built from TRBV5-6 and TRBJ2-1; the D is unclear. Germline V gene data show CDR1 as SGHDT and CDR2 as YYEEEE. V lost 1 base and J lost 0, with 8 bases in between. The CDR3 totals 15 residues. CDR3 sequence: CASSLQAHSYNEQFF. The CDR3 nucleotides are TGTGCCAGCAGCTTGCAGGCCCACTCCTACAATGAGCAGTTCTTC.

This clone was seen once. The chain combines TRBV5-4 with TRBJ1-1; D gene uncertain. Germline V CDR1 and CDR2: SGHNT, YYREEE (reference sequence). CDR3 length: 14 amino acids. The ends were cut back, 2 bases at V and 0 bases at J, with 8 bases in the middle. The CDR3 DNA reads as TGTGCCAGCAGCTTTGTACCCATGAACACTGAAGCTTTCTTT. Amino acids: CASSFVPMNTEAFF. The full variable domain, with the rest looked up from reference TRBV5-4 and TRBJ1-1, is ETGVTQSPTHLIKTRGQQVTLRCSSQSGHNTVSWYQQALGQGPQFIFQYYREEENGRGNFPPRFSGLQFPNYSSELNVNALELDDSALYLCASSFVPMNTEAFFGQGTRLTVV.

The chain is built from TRBV4-1 and TRBJ2-7; 9 bases line up with TRBD1. Trimming cost V 3 bases and J 3 bases; bases outside gene matches: 3. From germline, CDR1 is MGHRA and CDR2 YSYEKL. The CDR3 is made up of 14 amino acids. CDR3: CASSHRQGDYEQYF. The CDR3 region has the DNA TGCGCCAGCAGCCACCGACAGGGGGACTACGAGCAGTACTTC.

The chain combines TRBV7-2 with TRBJ2-7; 10 bases fit TRBD2. Germline V gene lookup returns CDR1 SGHTA and CDR2 FQGNSA. J gave up 0 bases and V 3 bases, and 5 bases lay outside the gene matches. The CDR3 covers 16 residues. The DNA of the CDR3 is TGTGCCAGCAGCTTCTCCGGGACTAGCGCCTCCTACGAGCAGTACTTC. Amino acids: CASSFSGTSASYEQYF. The full variable domain, in which reference TRBV7-2 and TRBJ2-7 provide the parts outside the CDR3, is GAGVSQSPSNKVTEKGKDVELRCDPISGHTALYWYRQSLGQGLEFLIYFQGNSAPDKSGLPSDRFSAERTGGSVSTLTIQRTQQEDSAVYLCASSFSGTSASYEQYFGPGTRLTVT.

The V call is TRBV19, the J call TRBJ1-1, with D hard to call. The CDR3 sequence is 12 residues long. CDR1 is LNHDA, CDR2 SQIVND, per germline (reference sequence). Trimming took off 3 bases at V and 5 bases at J, with 7 bases between the two ends. This CDR3 reads CASSIGRTEAFF. As DNA, the CDR3 is TGTGCCAGTAGTATTGGTAGGACTGAAGCTTTCTTT.

V is TRBV27 and J is TRBJ1-1, with D possibly matching TRBD1 (5 bases). The length of the CDR3 is 11 residues. Per the germline V gene, CDR1 is MNHEY and CDR2 is SMNVEV (reference sequence). Trimming shortened V by 9 bases and J by 10 bases, and 15 bases separated the two germline ends. As DNA, the CDR3 is TGTGCCAGTATCGGGGGAACAGGAGCTTTCTTT. Its protein is CASIGGTGAFF.

This chain links TRBV27 with TRBJ2-1; the match to TRBD2 covers 7 bases. With 0 bases clipped from V and 8 bases from J, the junction kept 7 bases outside the gene matches. CDR1 and CDR2 (germline): MNHEY, SMNVEV (reference sequence). This CDR3 comprises 15 residues. Here the CDR3 reads CASSLSPGTMHEQFF. The DNA of the CDR3 is TGTGCCAGCAGTTTATCCCCAGGGACTATGCATGAGCAGTTCTTC.